The 7 T cell receptor beta chains below were found in one sample sequenced in a study of CD8 T cells in Susac syndrome (dated by TCRdb to about 2019). The receptor library was made with the immunoSEQ multiplex PCR assay. RNA was extracted using the RNeasy kit, and about 0.5 to 1 microgram was reverse transcribed with random hexamers. TCRdb redid the processing of the public reads, applying fastp at Q25 and MiXCR, and retained in-frame beta chains. CDR3 protein duplicates are merged, each entry listing the most common genes and DNA. This sample gives about 76,000 distinct CDR3 sequences in total; 80% to 95% of them show up just once. The top ten constitute about 0.41% of the sample. The sequenced material came from CD8+ T cells from PBMCs. The source of these receptors is a human donor with Susac syndrome.

The rearrangement joins TRBV20-1 to TRBJ2-7, with D possibly being TRBD1 or TRBD2 (5 bases each). The germline V gene has CDR1 DFQATT and CDR2 SNEGSKA (reference sequence). The CDR3 contains 14 residues. The V end lost 1 base, the J end lost 9 bases, and 19 bases lay between the germline ends. CDR3 coding DNA: TGCAGTGCTAGAGTCCGGGACCGACTCTCGGGGCAGTACTTC. It is translated as CSARVRDRLSGQYF.

This chain connects TRBV7-9 to TRBJ2-1; the D gene is possibly TRBD1 (6 bases). Trimming removed 5 bases from V and 8 bases from J, with 19 bases in between. Germline V gene lookup returns CDR1 SEHNR and CDR2 FQNEAQ (reference sequence). This CDR3 contains 15 residues. The DNA of the CDR3 is TGTGCCAGCAGCCCCCGGGTGGGGGCAACACATGAGCAGTTCTTC. Translation: CASSPRVGATHEQFF.

V is TRBV4-3 and J is TRBJ2-6; possibly TRBD1 for D (6 bases). The CDR3 is 21 residues long. The germline gives CDR1 LGHNA, CDR2 YSLEER. Trimming took off 0 bases at V and 3 bases at J, with 24 bases between the two ends. CDR3 sequence (DNA): TGCGCCAGCAGCCAAGATATGACAGGCCAACGTGGCCTAATTGGGGCCAACGTCCTGACTTTC. This gives the protein CASSQDMTGQRGLIGANVLTF.

V gene TRBV27 combines with J gene TRBJ2-3; 10 bases map to TRBD2. The CDR3 extends over 14 amino acids. V lost 3 bases to trimming and J lost 6 bases; unmatched junction nucleotides: 3. From germline, CDR1 is MNHEY and CDR2 SMNVEV (reference sequence). In DNA form, the CDR3 reads TGTGCCAGCAGTTTTCTAGCGGGAGTCGATACGCAGTATTTT. Its translation: CASSFLAGVDTQYF.

The chain has TRBV5-5 and TRBJ2-3; D not certain. The CDR3 is made up of 13 amino acids. The germline gives CDR1 SGHKS, CDR2 YYEKEE (reference sequence). The V and J ends lost 2 bases and 4 bases respectively, with 8 bases between them. The CDR3 DNA reads as TGTGCCAGCAGCTTTCAGGTTGCAGATACGCAGTATTTT. Translating it yields CASSFQVADTQYF.

The V gene is TRBV2, the J gene TRBJ2-1; 9 nucleotides agree with TRBD1. From germline, CDR1 is SNHLY and CDR2 FYNNEI. J was trimmed by 8 bases and V by 5 bases; bases with no gene match: 4. CDR3 length: 13 amino acids. CDR3 protein: CASSRDRADEQFF. The CDR3, as DNA: TGTGCCAGCAGTCGGGACAGGGCCGATGAGCAGTTCTTC.

J is TRBJ2-7 and V is TRBV6-6, with TRBD1 matching 7 bases. Germline CDR1 reads MNHNY; CDR2 reads SVGAGI (reference sequence). The CDR3 extends over 13 amino acids. V lost 6 bases and J lost 6; bases outside the gene matches: 8. CDR3 DNA: TGTGCCAGCAGCGCGAGGGACAGATCCGAGCAGTACTTC. Its translation is CASSARDRSEQYF.